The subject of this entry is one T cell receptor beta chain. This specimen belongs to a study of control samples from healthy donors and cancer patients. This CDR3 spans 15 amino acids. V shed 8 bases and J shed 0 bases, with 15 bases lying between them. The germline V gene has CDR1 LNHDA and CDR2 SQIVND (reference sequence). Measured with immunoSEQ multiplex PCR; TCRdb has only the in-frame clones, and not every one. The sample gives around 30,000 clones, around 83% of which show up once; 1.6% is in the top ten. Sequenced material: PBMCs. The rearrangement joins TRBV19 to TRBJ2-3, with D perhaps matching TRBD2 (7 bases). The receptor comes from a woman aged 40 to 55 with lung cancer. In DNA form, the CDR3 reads TGTGCCAGTTCCCTTGGGGGGGCGAGCACAGATACGCAGTATTTT. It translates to CASSLGGASTDTQYF.